This is a list of T cell receptor beta chains from one sample in a study of brain T cells in children with intractable seizures. TCRdb keeps only in-frame clones here, not all; method: immunoSEQ multiplex PCR. The sample has about 350,000 clones; over 90% are singletons. This specimen was peripheral blood, taken more than 4 months after surgery. The receptors derive from a boy in the first two years of life with tuberous sclerosis and intractable seizures. Both conserved end residues are part of each CDR3. A D gene is named only where the DNA matches it firmly. Part of the rows lack a size; the others show once, few, many or a class for expanded clones.

CDR3 length,D gene,J gene,V gene,clone size,CDR3 protein,CDR3 DNA
15,NA,TRBJ1-6,TRBV11-3,once,CASSSRGRGQSPLHF,TGTGCCAGCAGCTCCAGGGGTCGGGGGCAGTCACCCCTCCACTTT
15,NA,TRBJ2-5,TRBV28,NA,CASSFSGNGAETQYF,TGTGCCAGCAGTTTTTCGGGGAATGGGGCAGAGACCCAGTACTTC
13,TRBD1,TRBJ1-3,TRBV7-9,NA,CASSIPGGDTIYF,TGTGCCAGCAGCATCCCAGGGGGAGACACCATATATTTT
14,NA,TRBJ1-1,TRBV5-1,NA,CASSSNRLNTEAFF,TGCGCCAGCAGCTCAAACCGGCTGAACACTGAAGCTTTCTTT
13,NA,TRBJ1-5,TRBV6-2/TRBV6-3,few,CASSYVGSGPQHF,TGTGCCAGCAGTTATGTGGGTTCGGGGCCCCAGCATTTT
13,NA,TRBJ1-1,TRBV29-1,NA,CSVEKGGNTEAFF,TGCAGCGTTGAGAAGGGTGGGAACACTGAAGCTTTCTTT
14,NA,TRBJ1-4,TRBV28,NA,CASSEFKTNEKLFF,TGTGCCAGCAGTGAGTTTAAGACTAATGAAAAACTGTTTTTT
14,NA,TRBJ2-3,TRBV24-1,NA,CATSDRSAYDTQYF,TGTGCCACCAGTGATCGATCGGCGTACGATACGCAGTATTTT
17,TRBD2,TRBJ2-1,TRBV29-1,NA,CSVTGLAGEGAYNEQFF,TGCAGCGTGACGGGACTAGCGGGAGAGGGGGCCTACAATGAGCAGTTCTTC
10,NA,TRBJ2-1,TRBV2,once,CASRFPEQFF,TGTGCCAGCAGGTTCCCTGAGCAGTTCTTC
11,NA,TRBJ1-6,TRBV7-2,NA,CASSLNSPLHF,TGTGCCAGCAGTCTCAATTCACCCCTCCACTTT
15,NA,TRBJ2-7,TRBV6-1,NA,CASSEGWTATYEQYF,TGTGCCAGCAGTGAAGGGTGGACAGCTACCTACGAGCAGTACTTC
13,NA,TRBJ2-1,TRBV18,NA,CASPPPGDNEQFF,TGTGCCAGCCCACCCCCCGGGGACAATGAGCAGTTCTTC
17,NA,TRBJ2-7,TRBV28,NA,CASSRPNQSRQTYEQYF,TGTGCCAGCAGTCGCCCTAATCAAAGTAGACAGACCTACGAGCAGTACTTC
16,TRBD2,TRBJ2-3,TRBV2,NA,CASSEARGLITDTQYF,TGTGCCAGCAGTGAAGCGAGGGGACTAATCACAGATACGCAGTATTTT
14,NA,TRBJ2-2,TRBV2,NA,CASRLVTNTGELFF,TGTGCCAGCAGACTAGTGACGAACACCGGGGAGCTGTTTTTT
15,NA,TRBJ1-4,TRBV7-9,NA,CASSDGYATNEKLFF,TGTGCCAGCAGCGACGGGTACGCAACTAATGAAAAACTGTTTTTT
15,TRBD1,TRBJ1-6,TRBV7-9,NA,CASSQLTGESSPLHF,TGTGCCAGCAGTCAATTGACAGGGGAGAGTTCACCCCTCCACTTT
18,NA,TRBJ1-5,TRBV11-2,NA,CASSLDRKGSGSNQPQHF,TGTGCCAGCAGCTTAGATAGAAAGGGATCGGGAAGCAATCAGCCCCAGCATTTT
14,NA,TRBJ2-2,TRBV29-1,NA,CSVRPQGEAGELFF,TGCAGCGTTAGACCTCAGGGGGAGGCCGGGGAGCTGTTTTTT
14,NA,TRBJ2-1,TRBV28,NA,CASSSLDNYNEQFF,TGTGCCAGCAGCTCCCTGGACAACTACAATGAGCAGTTCTTC
14,TRBD1,TRBJ1-3,TRBV11-3,NA,CASSKDRAGNTIYF,TGTGCCAGCAGCAAGGACAGGGCTGGAAACACCATATATTTT
16,NA,TRBJ2-3,TRBV5-1,NA,CASSSGRGGSTDTQYF,TGCGCCAGCAGCTCTGGGCGGGGCGGGAGCACAGATACGCAGTATTTT
15,TRBD1,TRBJ1-2,TRBV24-1,NA,CATSDSTGGSYGYTF,TGTGCCACCAGTGATTCCACAGGGGGATCCTATGGCTACACCTTC
16,TRBD1,TRBJ1-1,TRBV5-6,NA,CASSRRTGRMNTEAFF,TGTGCCAGCAGCCGGAGGACAGGACGGATGAACACTGAAGCTTTCTTT
16,TRBD1,TRBJ2-3,TRBV13,once,CASSVMSGQGTDTQYF,TGTGCCAGCAGCGTGATGTCGGGACAGGGCACCGATACGCAGTATTTT
15,TRBD1,TRBJ1-2,TRBV3-1/TRBV3-2,NA,CASSQRQGAGSGYTF,TGTGCCAGCAGCCAAAGACAGGGGGCTGGTAGTGGCTACACCTTC
15,NA,TRBJ1-4,TRBV11-2,NA,CASSLEERRPEKLFF,TGTGCCAGCAGCTTAGAGGAAAGGCGACCAGAAAAACTGTTTTTT
12,NA,TRBJ2-5,TRBV11-2,NA,CASSPYEETQYF,TGTGCCAGCAGCCCCTACGAAGAGACCCAGTACTTC
13,NA,TRBJ2-3,TRBV7-2,NA,CASSSGQTDTQYF,TGTGCCAGCAGCTCCGGACAGACAGATACGCAGTATTTT
14,TRBD1,TRBJ1-4,TRBV19,NA,CASRDRHSNEKLFF,TGTGCCAGTAGGGACAGGCATTCCAATGAAAAACTGTTTTTT
12,TRBD1,TRBJ1-2,TRBV2,NA,CASRQGPYGYTF,TGTGCCAGCAGACAGGGGCCCTATGGCTACACCTTC
16,TRBD2,TRBJ2-3,TRBV11-3,once,CASSFPQTSYTDTQYF,TGTGCCAGCAGCTTTCCACAGACTAGCTACACAGATACGCAGTATTTT
15,NA,TRBJ1-1,TRBV6-5,NA,CASSYSTRDLTEAFF,TGTGCCAGCAGTTACTCGACCAGGGACCTAACTGAAGCTTTCTTT
15,TRBD1,TRBJ1-1,TRBV5-6,once,CASSLTGGKDTEAFF,TGTGCCAGCAGCTTGACAGGGGGAAAGGACACTGAAGCTTTCTTT
11,NA,TRBJ1-1,TRBV24-1,NA,CATSAEGKAFF,TGTGCCACCAGTGCGGAGGGGAAAGCTTTCTTT
18,TRBD1,TRBJ1-6,TRBV4-1,NA,CASSQDPLDRASNSPLHF,TGCGCCAGCAGCCAAGATCCCCTCGACAGGGCAAGCAATTCACCCCTCCACTTT
14,TRBD1,TRBJ1-1,TRBV6-5,NA,CASSYTGGNTEAFF,TGTGCCAGCAGTTATACAGGGGGGAACACTGAAGCTTTCTTT
15,TRBD2,TRBJ2-3,TRBV7-9,NA,CASSVLSGRADTQYF,TGTGCCAGCAGCGTACTGAGCGGGAGGGCAGATACGCAGTATTTT
17,NA,TRBJ1-3,TRBV7-2,NA,CASSLVGGRFAGNTIYF,TGTGCCAGCAGCTTAGTAGGGGGGCGCTTCGCTGGAAACACCATATATTTT
16,TRBD2,TRBJ2-3,TRBV25-1,NA,CASSAPSGRDSDTQYF,TGTGCCAGCAGTGCCCCTAGCGGGAGGGATTCAGATACGCAGTATTTT
15,TRBD1,TRBJ2-2,TRBV5-1,once,CASSLGQGSSGELFF,TGCGCCAGCAGCTTGGGACAGGGCTCATCCGGGGAGCTGTTTTTT
13,NA,TRBJ2-2,TRBV7-3,NA,CASSSRGGGELFF,TGTGCCAGCAGCTCTAGAGGGGGCGGGGAGCTGTTTTTT
15,TRBD1,TRBJ2-5,TRBV7-2,NA,CASSVEQGEWETQYF,TGTGCCAGCAGCGTTGAACAGGGGGAGTGGGAGACCCAGTACTTC
14,NA,TRBJ2-2,TRBV7-8,NA,CASSLAGFTGELFF,TGTGCCAGCAGCTTAGCAGGTTTCACCGGGGAGCTGTTTTTT
15,TRBD1,TRBJ1-4,TRBV2,NA,CASSESVTGVGKLFF,TGTGCCAGCAGTGAATCCGTGACAGGGGTGGGAAAACTGTTTTTT
12,NA,TRBJ1-1,TRBV6-5,NA,CASSYVGTEAFF,TGTGCCAGCAGTTACGTGGGCACTGAAGCTTTCTTT
13,NA,TRBJ2-7,TRBV10-1,once,CASPLTQGYEQYF,TGCGCCAGCCCCCTGACACAGGGATACGAGCAGTACTTC
16,NA,TRBJ2-7,TRBV4-2,NA,CASSLYRTDSSYEQYF,TGTGCCAGCAGCCTATACCGGACGGACAGCTCCTACGAGCAGTACTTC
12,NA,TRBJ1-4,TRBV4-1,NA,CASSRIREKLFF,TGCGCCAGCAGCCGAATCAGAGAAAAACTGTTTTTT
16,TRBD2,TRBJ2-1,TRBV13,NA,CASSSGTSGTRNEQFF,TGTGCCAGCAGCTCGGGGACTAGCGGGACCCGGAATGAGCAGTTCTTC
15,NA,TRBJ1-4,TRBV6-5,NA,CASSPQTVFNEKLFF,TGTGCCAGCAGTCCCCAGACAGTTTTTAATGAAAAACTGTTTTTT
14,NA,TRBJ1-2,TRBV5-1,NA,CASSPVELRYGYTF,TGCGCCAGCAGCCCGGTTGAATTGAGGTATGGCTACACCTTC
14,NA,TRBJ1-3,TRBV29-1,NA,CSVAGGNSGNTIYF,TGCAGCGTTGCGGGCGGAAACTCTGGAAACACCATATATTTT
14,NA,TRBJ2-5,TRBV10-2,NA,CASSAAGAGETQYF,TGCGCCAGCAGTGCGGCGGGGGCTGGGGAGACCCAGTACTTC